Below, 26 T cell receptor beta chains from the same sample are listed, as sequenced in a study of shared clonotypes between healthy human individuals. The method was immunoSEQ multiplex PCR; TCRdb's version includes in-frame clones alone and lacks a portion of them. The repertoire has around 2.3 million clones, 90% to 96% of them found once; the top ten carry around 0.13%. Sample: naive CD4+ T cells sorted from blood. This sample's subset: CD45RA+ positively selected. The receptors derive from a man in his late teens or twenties in good health.

The genes are TRBV6-5 and TRBJ2-7; a weak D match, TRBD1 (6 bases). The CDR3 is 13 amino acids. V was clipped by 7 bases and J by 1 base, with 11 bases between them. Germline values: CDR1 MNHEY, CDR2 SVGAGI. The CDR3 sequence is CASNGRGSYEQYF. CDR3 sequence (DNA): TGTGCCAGCAATGGCAGGGGTTCCTACGAGCAGTACTTC.

This clone was counted a single time. V gene TRBV5-1 combines with J gene TRBJ2-7; tentatively, D is TRBD1 or TRBD2 (5 bases each). The germline V and J ends were trimmed by 1 base and 4 bases, with 12 bases remaining between them. This CDR3 has 14 amino acids. The germline V gene has CDR1 SGHRS and CDR2 YFSETQ. The CDR3 spells CASSLTRGVYEQYF. The CDR3 region has the DNA TGCGCCAGCAGCTTGACGCGAGGGGTATACGAGCAGTACTTC.

The rearrangement links TRBV7-9 to TRBJ1-1; possible D gene TRBD1, 5 bases. Deletions cut 2 bases from V and 3 bases from J, with 13 bases between. This CDR3 comprises 15 residues. The germline gives CDR1 SEHNR, CDR2 FQNEAQ (reference sequence). CDR3 loop: CASSLREGADTEAFF. CDR3 DNA: TGTGCCAGCAGCTTAAGGGAAGGGGCTGACACTGAAGCTTTCTTT.

V and J are TRBV5-1 and TRBJ2-1; 13 bases are shared with TRBD2. Trimming took 0 bases from V and 5 from J; bases not matched to a gene: 2. From germline, CDR1 is SGHRS and CDR2 YFSETQ. This CDR3 region has 16 residues. The CDR3 sequence: CASSLGTSGGHNEQFF. CDR3 sequence (DNA): TGCGCCAGCAGCTTGGGGACTAGCGGGGGTCACAATGAGCAGTTCTTC.

As for this clone: The same CDR3 arises from other DNA sequences in this sample as well. The gene calls are TRBV30 and TRBJ2-7; D uncertain. CDR1 GTSNPN and CDR2 SVGIG come from the germline V gene (reference sequence). This CDR3 comprises 11 residues. V lost 1 base and J lost 4, with 5 bases in between. CDR3 sequence (DNA): TGTGCCTGGAGTGACGGGTACGAGCAGTACTTC. Amino acids: CAWSDGYEQYF.

This chain connects TRBV5-6 to TRBJ2-7, with D maybe TRBD2 (5 bases). Germline loops: CDR1 SGHDT, CDR2 YYEEEE. There are 13 residues in the CDR3. Trimming took 5 bases from V and 7 from J, leaving 16 bases between them. CDR3 coding DNA: TGTGCCAGCAGTGGAGGTCGGATTCGGGAGCAGTACTTC. Residues: CASSGGRIREQYF.

The chain couples TRBV7-2 to TRBJ1-6; D gene ambiguous. CDR3 length: 15 residues. Trimming pared 7 bases from V and 2 bases from J, leaving 12 bases between. Germline V gene data show CDR1 as SGHTA and CDR2 as FQGNSA. CDR3 loop: CASIGGQPYNSPLHF. The CDR3, as DNA: TGTGCCAGCATCGGAGGGCAGCCCTATAATTCACCCCTCCACTTT. The whole variable domain, filled in from reference TRBV7-2 and TRBJ1-6, reads GAGVSQSPSNKVTEKGKDVELRCDPISGHTALYWYRQSLGQGLEFLIYFQGNSAPDKSGLPSDRFSAERTGGSVSTLTIQRTQQEDSAVYLCASIGGQPYNSPLHFGNGTRLTVT.

The chain links TRBV19 to TRBJ2-5; 12 bases fit TRBD1. With 8 bases clipped from V and 5 bases from J, the junction kept 12 bases outside the gene matches. Per the germline V gene, CDR1 is LNHDA and CDR2 is SQIVND (reference sequence). This CDR3 region has 16 residues. This CDR3 is CASSGTGGFVGETQYF. CDR3 coding DNA: TGTGCCAGTTCCGGGACAGGGGGCTTTGTTGGGGAGACCCAGTACTTC.

The chain combines TRBV5-4 with TRBJ1-2, with TRBD1 matching 9 bases. The CDR3 is 15 residues long. Germline-derived CDR1 and CDR2 are SGHNT and YYREEE (reference sequence). With V trimmed by 5 bases and J by 4 bases, 9 bases remained unmatched. CDR3 loop: CASSSSDRGAYGYTF. CDR3 in DNA: TGTGCCAGCAGTTCATCGGACAGGGGCGCCTATGGCTACACCTTC.

The chain has TRBV7-2 and TRBJ1-2; no reliable D call. The CDR3 has 14 amino acids. V shed 3 bases and J shed 2 bases, with 10 bases lying between them. Per the germline V gene, CDR1 is SGHTA and CDR2 is FQGNSA. CDR3: CASSFWGINYGYTF. The CDR3 coding sequence is TGTGCCAGCAGCTTCTGGGGAATCAACTATGGCTACACCTTC.

This clone appeared once. DNA of the CDR3: TGTGCCAGCAGCGGCCCCGGGACAGGGTTCGAGCAGTACTTC. Translating gives CASSGPGTGFEQYF. The chain uses TRBV28 and TRBJ2-7, with 9 nucleotides matching TRBD1. The junction had 9 bases not matched to a gene; V was cut back by 6 bases and J by 6 bases. CDR3 length: 14 residues. CDR1 is MDHEN, CDR2 SYDVKM, per germline.

The chain joins TRBV28 to TRBJ1-2; the match to TRBD1 covers 9 bases. The CDR3 spans 14 residues. The germline gives CDR1 MDHEN, CDR2 SYDVKM. The junction had 6 bases not matched to a gene; V was cut back by 6 bases and J by 4 bases. The CDR3 bases are TGTGCCAGCAGACTTGGGACAGGGACCTATGGCTACACCTTC. Translating gives CASRLGTGTYGYTF.

The rearrangement uses TRBV29-1 and TRBJ2-3; D unclear. V dropped 2 bases and J dropped 0 bases, with 9 bases sitting between them. Per the germline V gene, CDR1 is SQVTM and CDR2 is ANQGSEA. The CDR3 has 14 amino acids. The CDR3: CSVESAVSTDTQYF. In DNA form, the CDR3 reads TGCAGCGTTGAATCCGCGGTAAGCACAGATACGCAGTATTTT.

V is TRBV6-1 and J is TRBJ1-2; possible D gene TRBD1, 5 bases. Germline V gene data show CDR1 as MNHNS and CDR2 as SASEGT. Trimming stripped 2 bases from V and 7 bases from J, with 14 bases between. CDR3 length: 14 residues. The CDR3 DNA reads as TGTGCCAGCAGTGAACCCGGTCAGGGTGGTGGCTACACCTTC. Amino acid sequence: CASSEPGQGGGYTF.

Concerning this clone: Other DNA sequences in this sample translate to the same CDR3. The rearrangement links TRBV11-2 to TRBJ1-3, with a tentative D call TRBD1 (6 bases). There are 15 residues in the CDR3. The V end lost 5 bases, the J end lost 0 bases, and 11 bases lay between the germline ends. The V gene's germline CDR1 is SGHAT and CDR2 FQNNGV. This CDR3 reads CASSQGQSSGNTIYF. As DNA, the CDR3 is TGTGCCAGCAGCCAGGGGCAGAGCTCTGGAAACACCATATATTTT.

The chain couples TRBV7-9 to TRBJ2-1; possibly TRBD2 for D (5 bases). Trimming cost V 3 bases and J 7 bases, with 13 bases left between them. Germline-derived CDR1 and CDR2 are SEHNR and FQNEAQ (reference sequence). There are 14 residues in the CDR3. CDR3 bases: TGTGCCAGCAGCTTGTCCGGGGTCGGAAATGAGCAGTTCTTC. This codes for CASSLSGVGNEQFF.

In this sample, this clone turned up a few times. V is TRBV25-1 and J is TRBJ2-7; the match to TRBD1 covers 8 bases. This CDR3 spans 14 amino acids. Germline CDR1 and CDR2: MGHDK and SYGVNS. The ends lost 3 bases at V and 5 bases at J; junction bases unmatched: 6. The CDR3 bases are TGTGCCAGCAGTGACGACAGGGGACTGAACGAGCAGTACTTC. Residues: CASSDDRGLNEQYF.

This chain links TRBV6-6 with TRBJ2-3, with TRBD1 as a possible D gene (6 bases). Trimming removed 0 bases from V and 4 bases from J, with 8 bases in between. The CDR3 is 14 residues long. Germline CDR1 is MNHNY and CDR2 is SVGAGI (reference sequence). CDR3 nucleotide sequence: TGTGCCAGCAGTTACTCGTGGGGGCCAGATACGCAGTATTTT. This gives the protein CASSYSWGPDTQYF.

In this sample, this clone turned up once. The chain has TRBV28 and TRBJ1-6, with TRBD1 identical over 8 bases. This CDR3 is 13 amino acids long. Germline trimming cut 6 bases from V and 9 bases from J; bases unmatched to any gene: 4. Germline values: CDR1 MDHEN, CDR2 SYDVKM. The CDR3 nucleotides are TGTGCCAGCAGCGGGACAGGTGGTTCACCCCTCCACTTT. As protein: CASSGTGGSPLHF. Full variable domain (rest looked up from reference TRBV28 and TRBJ1-6): DVKVTQSSRYLVKRTGEKVFLECVQDMDHENMFWYRQDPGLGLRLIYFSYDVKMKEKGDIPEGYSVSREKKERFSLILESASTNQTSMYLCASSGTGGSPLHFGNGTRLTVT.

The chain carries TRBV5-1 and TRBJ1-1; TRBD1 agrees at 8 bases. The CDR3 runs to 14 residues. J gave up 5 bases and V 0 bases, and 3 bases lay outside the gene matches. Germline values: CDR1 SGHRS, CDR2 YFSETQ. The DNA of the CDR3 is TGCGCCAGCAGCTTGGGCAGGGGGCAGACTGAAGCTTTCTTT. This codes for CASSLGRGQTEAFF.

The chain couples TRBV6-6 to TRBJ2-2, with no clear D. The CDR3 length is 14 residues. V lost 5 bases and J 1 base, leaving 8 bases between the germline ends. Germline CDR1 MNHNY, CDR2 SVGAGI (reference sequence). Written as DNA, the CDR3 is TGTGCCAGCAGTCTGGCAGAGAACACCGGGGAGCTGTTTTTT. The encoded protein is CASSLAENTGELFF.

This clone occurred once. The chain carries TRBV25-1 and TRBJ2-5, with 7 positions matching TRBD2. Germline V gives CDR1 MGHDK, CDR2 SYGVNS. The CDR3 runs to 15 residues. V lost 1 base to trimming and J lost 5 bases; unmatched junction nucleotides: 7. The CDR3 DNA reads TGTGCCAGCAGTGAATTCTTGGGGGGGGAGGAGACCCAGTACTTC. This codes for CASSEFLGGEETQYF.

Concerning this clone itself: The same CDR3 is also encoded by other DNA sequences in this sample. The chain couples TRBV18 to TRBJ1-3; D is unclear. There are 12 residues in the CDR3. Germline CDR1 KGHSH, CDR2 LQKENI. Trimming left V 3 bases short and J 4 bases short, with 4 bases between. The CDR3 nucleotides read TGTGCCAGCTCACCCTCAGGAAACACCATATATTTT. Its protein is CASSPSGNTIYF.

A word on this clone: This sample includes further DNA sequences coding for the same CDR3. The chain links TRBV7-9 to TRBJ2-5; D remains unclear. Germline CDR1 reads SEHNR; CDR2 reads FQNEAQ (reference sequence). The CDR3 has 12 amino acids. V lost 5 bases and J 0 bases, leaving 4 bases between the germline ends. Here the CDR3 DNA reads TGTGCCAGCAGCCTCAACCAAGAGACCCAGTACTTC. Its translation: CASSLNQETQYF. Variable domain in full (rest from reference TRBV7-9 and TRBJ2-5): DTGVSQNPRHKITKRGQNVTFRCDPISEHNRLYWYRQTLGQGPEFLTYFQNEAQLEKSRLLSDRFSAERPKGSFSTLEIQRTEQGDSAMYLCASSLNQETQYFGPGTRLLVL.

This rearrangement joins TRBV28 to TRBJ1-3, with a tentative D call TRBD1 (5 bases). The length of the CDR3 is 14 residues. Deletions cut 3 bases from V and 4 bases from J, with 10 bases between. The V gene's germline CDR1 is MDHEN and CDR2 SYDVKM. CDR3 sequence: CASSLNRRGNTIYF. CDR3 nucleotides: TGTGCCAGCAGTTTGAACAGGAGGGGAAACACCATATATTTT.

The J gene is TRBJ2-2, the V gene TRBV18; D call uncertain. The CDR3 has 13 residues. Germline-derived CDR1 and CDR2 are KGHSH and LQKENI. The germline V and J ends were trimmed by 5 bases and 0 bases, with 4 bases remaining between them. CDR3 sequence reads: CASSSANTGELFF. CDR3 bases: TGTGCCAGCTCATCTGCGAACACCGGGGAGCTGTTTTTT. The full variable domain, in which reference TRBV18 and TRBJ2-2 provide the parts outside the CDR3, is NAGVMQNPRHLVRRRGQEARLRCSPMKGHSHVYWYRQLPEEGLKFMVYLQKENIIDESGMPKERFSAEFPKEGPSILRIQQVVRGDSAAYFCASSSANTGELFFGEGSRLTVL.